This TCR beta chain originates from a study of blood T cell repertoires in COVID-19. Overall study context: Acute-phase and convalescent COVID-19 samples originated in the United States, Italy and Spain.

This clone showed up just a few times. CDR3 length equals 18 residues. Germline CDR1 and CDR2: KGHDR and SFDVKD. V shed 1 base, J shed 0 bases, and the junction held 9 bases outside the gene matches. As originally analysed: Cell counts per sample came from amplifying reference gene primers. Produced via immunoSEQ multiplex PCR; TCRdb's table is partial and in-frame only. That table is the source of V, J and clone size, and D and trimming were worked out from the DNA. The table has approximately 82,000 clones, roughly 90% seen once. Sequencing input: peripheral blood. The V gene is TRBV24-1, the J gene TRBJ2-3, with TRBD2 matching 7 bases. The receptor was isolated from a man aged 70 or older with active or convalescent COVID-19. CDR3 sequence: CATSDFTGGLSSTDTQYF. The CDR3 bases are TGTGCCACCAGTGATTTTACGGGGGGACTCTCTAGCACAGATACGCAGTATTTT.